The 30 T cell receptor beta chains below all came from one sample that was sequenced in a study of shared clonotypes between healthy human individuals. Profiled with immunoSEQ multiplex PCR; TCRdb holds only in-frame clones, not every one. The sample holds approximately 2.1 million clones, approximately 93% seen once. The specimen was naive CD4+ T cells from PBMCs. Described subset: CD45RA+ positively selected. These receptors came from a young man in good health. Some clones in this sample may be carry-over from other donors' samples.

The chain recombines TRBV29-1 with TRBJ2-1, with 7 bases lining up with TRBD2. Germline loops: CDR1 SQVTM, CDR2 ANQGSEA. V trimming: 4 bases; J trimming: 3 bases; junction bases outside the gene matches: 6. The CDR3 runs to 14 residues. The CDR3 DNA sequence: TGCAGCGTTGTTTCGTCTAGCGGCTACAATGAGCAGTTCTTC. Protein product: CSVVSSSGYNEQFF.

CDR3 sequence: CASSKALERGTEAFF. The CDR3 DNA follows: TGTGCCAGCAGCAAGGCTCTAGAAAGGGGTACTGAAGCTTTCTTT. J is TRBJ1-1 and V is TRBV7-2; weak D call: TRBD1 (5 bases). Germline-derived CDR1 and CDR2 are SGHTA and FQGNSA. V lost 5 bases, J lost 5 bases, and 18 bases lay in between. The CDR3 totals 15 residues.

The chain recombines TRBV7-9 with TRBJ2-7, with a possible D match to TRBD1 (6 bases). Germline CDR1 is SEHNR and CDR2 is FQNEAQ (reference sequence). V was clipped by 1 base and J by 5 bases, with 18 bases between them. The CDR3 totals 16 residues. CDR3 residues: CASSLVLGANPHEQYF. CDR3 DNA sequence: TGTGCCAGCAGCTTAGTCCTGGGGGCCAATCCCCACGAGCAGTACTTC.

This chain joins TRBV7-8 and TRBJ1-2, with 9 bases lining up with TRBD1. The J segment lost 5 bases and the V segment lost 1 base, leaving 5 bases of the junction unmatched. Germline assignment: CDR1 SGHVS and CDR2 FQNEAQ. The CDR3 extends over 15 amino acids. The CDR3 protein is CASSLGGTGTYGYTF. The CDR3, as DNA: TGTGCCAGCAGCTTAGGGGGGACAGGGACATATGGCTACACCTTC. Supplemented by reference TRBV7-8 and TRBJ1-2, the full variable domain reads GAGVSQSPRYKVAKRGQDVALRCDPISGHVSLFWYQQALGQGPEFLTYFQNEAQLDKSGLPSDRFFAERPEGSVSTLKIQRTQQEDSAVYLCASSLGGTGTYGYTFGSGTRLTVV.

The chain couples TRBV27 to TRBJ2-7; 8 bases align to TRBD2. V dropped 6 bases and J dropped 3; count of bases not matched to a gene: 13. The CDR3 sequence is 16 residues long. Germline V gene lookup returns CDR1 MNHEY and CDR2 SMNVEV (reference sequence). For the CDR3, the DNA is TGTGCCAGCAGCCTGAGGCCCTCGGGAGGGAGCTACGAGCAGTACTTC. This encodes CASSLRPSGGSYEQYF.

The CDR3 spells CASSFMVRRGYTF. CDR3 DNA sequence: TGTGCCAGCAGCTTTATGGTTCGGAGAGGCTACACCTTC. The chain has TRBV13 and TRBJ1-2, with D uncertain. V lost 3 bases, J lost 8 bases, and 13 bases lay in between. CDR3 length: 13 amino acids. Germline V gene sequence: CDR1 PRHDT, CDR2 FYEKMQ (reference sequence).

The J gene is TRBJ2-7, the V gene TRBV7-3; 9 bases are a match to TRBD2. The length of the CDR3 is 15 residues. Germline CDR1 and CDR2: SGHTA and FQGTGA. V shed 2 bases and J 1 base; nucleotides not matched to a gene: 3. In DNA, the CDR3 is TGTGCCAGCAGCTTAGAGGCGGGAGGGTCCTACGAGCAGTACTTC. Protein: CASSLEAGGSYEQYF.

The rearrangement joins TRBV6-1 to TRBJ2-7, with TRBD2 identical over 10 bases. This CDR3 region has 17 residues. J was trimmed by 2 bases and V by 1 base; bases with no gene match: 8. CDR1 is MNHNS and CDR2 is SASEGT in the germline V gene. Here the CDR3 reads CASSEGTGTSVTYEQYF. In nucleotides, the CDR3 is TGTGCCAGCAGTGAAGGGACTGGGACTAGCGTTACCTACGAGCAGTACTTC.

The chain has TRBV11-2 and TRBJ2-3; D unresolved. Germline values: CDR1 SGHAT, CDR2 FQNNGV. Trimming shortened V by 5 bases and J by 5 bases, and 17 bases separated the two germline ends. This CDR3 contains 15 residues. The CDR3 sequence is CASSPVSSRRDTQYF. The CDR3 region has the DNA TGTGCCAGCAGCCCTGTTTCGTCCCGGAGAGATACGCAGTATTTT.

The genes are TRBV5-1 and TRBJ1-5; D gene ambiguous. Per the germline V gene, CDR1 is SGHRS and CDR2 is YFSETQ. The CDR3 is 14 residues long. V lost 8 bases and J 6 bases, leaving 18 bases between the germline ends. CDR3 residues: CARPYPGIVQPQHF. In nucleotides, the CDR3 is TGCGCCAGACCCTATCCGGGAATTGTTCAGCCCCAGCATTTT.

The chain joins TRBV9 to TRBJ2-7; tentative D call: TRBD2 (6 bases). The CDR3 is 13 amino acids. Germline lookup yields CDR1 SGDLS and CDR2 YYNGEE. Trimming removed 0 bases from V and 12 bases from J, with 16 bases in between. This CDR3 reads CASSVDMVGGLYF. The CDR3 DNA follows: TGTGCCAGCAGCGTAGACATGGTGGGAGGTTTGTACTTC.

The V and J genes are TRBV5-1 and TRBJ2-1, with D possibly TRBD1 on 5 matching bases. The V end lost 4 bases, the J end lost 1 base, and 12 bases lay between the germline ends. CDR3 size: 15 residues. Germline CDR1 is SGHRS and CDR2 is YFSETQ. CDR3: CASSLDQGSYNEQFF. DNA for the CDR3: TGCGCCAGCAGCCTTGACCAGGGATCCTACAATGAGCAGTTCTTC.

CDR3 region: CASGWWGAGANVLTF. In DNA form, the CDR3 reads TGTGCCAGCGGCTGGTGGGGGGCTGGGGCCAACGTCCTGACTTTC. V usage is TRBV28 and J usage is TRBJ2-6; D is possibly TRBD2 (6 bases). V was pared by 8 bases and J by 2 bases, with 13 bases between. CDR1 and CDR2 from the germline V gene are MDHEN and SYDVKM. CDR3 length: 15 amino acids.

The chain joins TRBV10-1 to TRBJ1-2; unclear D gene. V lost 2 bases, J lost 3 bases, and 22 bases lay in between. Per the germline V gene, CDR1 is WNHNN and CDR2 is SYGVQD (reference sequence). The CDR3 loop spans 18 amino acids. The CDR3 nucleotides read TGCGCCAGCAGTGAGAAACATTTCGGCCTTTACCTAGACTATGGCTACACCTTC. Translation gives CASSEKHFGLYLDYGYTF.

The chain is built from TRBV7-3 and TRBJ2-1, with 8 bases fitting TRBD2. CDR1 SGHTA and CDR2 FQGTGA come from the germline V gene. This CDR3 region has 17 residues. V was clipped by 0 bases and J by 12 bases; unmatched bases: 16. The CDR3 spells CASSLTGGLVRGRGQFF. DNA for the CDR3: TGTGCCAGCAGCTTAACCGGGGGACTAGTAAGAGGACGAGGGCAGTTCTTC. Complete variable domain (other parts from reference TRBV7-3 and TRBJ2-1): GAGVSQTPSNKVTEKGKYVELRCDPISGHTALYWYRQSLGQGPEFLIYFQGTGAADDSGLPNDRFFAVRPEGSVSTLKIQRTERGDSAVYLCASSLTGGLVRGRGQFFGPGTRLTVL.

CDR3 loop: CASSSPTRKATDTQYF. Here the CDR3 DNA reads TGTGCCAGCAGTTCCCCTACGCGCAAAGCCACAGATACGCAGTATTTT. The chain uses TRBV27 and TRBJ2-3; no definite D call. Germline assignment: CDR1 MNHEY and CDR2 SMNVEV (reference sequence). The CDR3 is made up of 16 amino acids. Trimming shortened V by 4 bases and J by 2 bases, and 16 bases separated the two germline ends.

DNA for the CDR3: TGCGCCAGCAGCTTGTACCGACTAGCAGAAGAGACCCAGTACTTC. Its protein product is CASSLYRLAEETQYF. V gene TRBV5-1 combines with J gene TRBJ2-5; 7 nucleotides match TRBD2. The trim removed 1 base at V and 3 bases at J, leaving 6 bases unmatched. Germline CDR1 reads SGHRS; CDR2 reads YFSETQ. The CDR3 runs to 15 residues.

This clone occurred once. The gene calls are TRBV29-1 and TRBJ2-5; no firm D call. Looked up from germline, CDR1 is SQVTM and CDR2 is ANQGSEA. The CDR3 contains 11 residues. Trimming cost V 7 bases and J 0 bases, with 6 bases left between them. The CDR3 sequence is CSARYQETQYF. DNA of the CDR3: TGCAGCGCGCGGTACCAAGAGACCCAGTACTTC.

The chain has TRBV30 and TRBJ2-5; D is ambiguous. This CDR3 comprises 13 residues. Germline V lookup: CDR1 GTSNPN, CDR2 SVGIG (reference sequence). Trimming took 0 bases from V and 4 from J, leaving 9 bases between them. CDR3 region: CAWSVGQAETQYF. DNA of the CDR3: TGTGCCTGGAGTGTAGGGCAAGCAGAGACCCAGTACTTC.

The rearrangement uses TRBV4-3 and TRBJ1-3; the D gene is possibly TRBD1 (5 bases). The V end was cut by 4 bases, the J end by 0 bases, with 19 bases between. Germline V gene lookup returns CDR1 LGHNA and CDR2 YSLEER. The CDR3 sequence is 18 residues long. CDR3: CASSRRPGGGSSGNTIYF. DNA of the CDR3: TGCGCCAGCAGCCGCCGACCCGGGGGGGGGAGCTCTGGAAACACCATATATTTT.

The gene calls are TRBV7-2 and TRBJ1-5; possibly TRBD1 for D (6 bases). V was shortened by 5 bases and J by 0 bases, with 11 bases between the two germline ends. The CDR3 spans 15 residues. Per the germline V gene, CDR1 is SGHTA and CDR2 is FQGNSA. In DNA form, the CDR3 reads TGTGCCAGCAGCGAAGACAGGTTTAGCAATCAGCCCCAGCATTTT. Protein sequence: CASSEDRFSNQPQHF.

This chain uses TRBV6-6 with TRBJ1-3; 7 bases align to TRBD1. Germline loops: CDR1 MNHNY, CDR2 SVGAGI (reference sequence). The CDR3 extends over 16 amino acids. J gave up 0 bases and V 4 bases, and 6 bases lay outside the gene matches. The DNA for the CDR3 is TGTGCCAGCAGTTGGGGACAGCCGAGCTCTGGAAACACCATATATTTT. This translates into CASSWGQPSSGNTIYF.

The DNA of the CDR3 is TGTGCCAGCAGCCAAGAATCCCCCCCGGCGGGTGCCTACGAGCAGTACTTC. This translates into CASSQESPPAGAYEQYF. This chain connects TRBV4-2 to TRBJ2-7; maybe TRBD2 (5 bases). The CDR3 has 17 residues. CDR1 and CDR2 (germline): LGHNA, YNFKEQ. Trimming shortened V by 0 bases and J by 2 bases, and 17 bases separated the two germline ends.

This chain uses TRBV6-5 with TRBJ1-2, with D perhaps matching TRBD1 (5 bases). Germline V lookup: CDR1 MNHEY, CDR2 SVGAGI. The ends were cut back, 5 bases at V and 4 bases at J, with 11 bases in the middle. CDR3 size: 13 residues. CDR3 sequence: CASSRDGSYGYTF. CDR3 in DNA: TGTGCCAGCAGTAGGGACGGAAGCTATGGCTACACCTTC.

The J gene is TRBJ2-1, the V gene TRBV6-4; D is perhaps TRBD1 or TRBD2 (6 bases each). This CDR3 has 15 residues. V was clipped by 3 bases and J by 2 bases, with 11 bases between them. The germline CDR1 and CDR2 sequences are MRHNA and SNTAGT. CDR3 DNA sequence: TGTGCCAGCAGTGAGCCCGGGGGCCCCTACAATGAGCAGTTCTTC. Protein: CASSEPGGPYNEQFF.

V is TRBV12-5 and J is TRBJ1-2; TRBD1 agrees at 9 bases. Germline loops: CDR1 LGHNT, CDR2 FRNRAP. The CDR3 loop spans 16 amino acids. The ends lost 0 bases at V and 2 bases at J; junction bases unmatched: 4. CDR3 protein: CASGLVGGTGNYGYTF. CDR3 sequence (DNA): TGTGCTAGTGGTTTGGTAGGAGGGACAGGGAACTATGGCTACACCTTC.

Here the CDR3 reads CSVSSGTYTYSGNTIYF. The CDR3 nucleotides read TGCAGCGTTTCTTCCGGGACATATACCTACTCTGGAAACACCATATATTTT. This chain links TRBV29-1 with TRBJ1-3; tentative D call: TRBD1 (6 bases). The CDR3 is 17 residues long. Trimming removed 5 bases at V and 0 bases at J, with 20 bases between. Germline CDR1 reads SQVTM; CDR2 reads ANQGSEA.

CDR3 region: CASSLAGGFNEQYF. CDR3 in DNA: TGTGCCAGCTCACTAGCGGGAGGCTTTAACGAGCAGTACTTC. The chain is built from TRBV18 and TRBJ2-7, with 10 bases matching TRBD2. Trimming cost V 4 bases and J 5 bases; bases outside gene matches: 5. This CDR3 is built from 14 residues. Per germline, CDR1 KGHSH and CDR2 LQKENI.

V and J are TRBV28 and TRBJ2-3, with D possibly TRBD1 on 7 matching bases. This CDR3 contains 14 residues. CDR1 is MDHEN, CDR2 SYDVKM, per germline. V was pared by 5 bases and J by 2 bases, with 11 bases between. The CDR3 nucleotides read TGTGCCAGCAGTCGGAGGGGGCCCACAGATACGCAGTATTTT. Protein product: CASSRRGPTDTQYF.

The V and J genes are TRBV14 and TRBJ2-5, with D possibly matching TRBD2 (5 bases). The V end was cut by 6 bases, the J end by 2 bases, with 16 bases between. Germline CDR1 reads SGHDN; CDR2 reads FVKESK. The CDR3 totals 15 residues. The CDR3 coding sequence is TGTGCCAGCAGTACTCTTGGACTGCGACAAGAGACCCAGTACTTC. This codes for CASSTLGLRQETQYF. Looking up the rest from reference TRBV14 and TRBJ2-5 gives the full variable domain: EAGVTQFPSHSVIEKGQTVTLRCDPISGHDNLYWYRRVMGKEIKFLLHFVKESKQDESGMPNNRFLAERTGGTYSTLKVQPAELEDSGVYFCASSTLGLRQETQYFGPGTRLLVL.